The rows below give T cell receptor beta chains drawn from one sample of a study of T cells after yellow fever vaccination. TCRdb itself ran the 5' RACE reads through MiXCR, one entry per CDR3 protein. The profile shows a few hundred thousand distinct CDR3 sequences, roughly 5.2% of them singletons. The sequencing here drew on CD4+ T cells sorted from PBMCs, taken on the day of the yellow fever booster vaccination. All receptors come from a man aged 18 to 35 who received the YFV17D yellow fever vaccine. Each CDR3 is given with its conserved first and last residue. The D gene is left open where the match is weak. Expanded clones are given a class, and other clones once, few, many or no size at all.

D gene: TRBD1
J gene: TRBJ1-1
CDR3 length: 15
clone size: few
V gene: TRBV9
CDR3 DNA: TGTGCCAGCAGCCCCCGGGACAGGGCCAACACTGAAGCTTTCTTT
CDR3 protein: CASSPRDRANTEAFF

D gene: TRBD1
J gene: TRBJ1-1
CDR3 length: 12
clone size: many
V gene: TRBV30
CDR3 DNA: TGTGCCTGGAGTGTACTACAGGGGTTGGCTTTCTTT
CDR3 protein: CAWSVLQGLAFF

D gene: .
J gene: TRBJ1-1
CDR3 length: 12
clone size: few
V gene: TRBV3-1
CDR3 DNA: TGTGCCAGCAGCCAAGGGGAAGGGAAAGCTTTCTTT
CDR3 protein: CASSQGEGKAFF

D gene: TRBD2
J gene: TRBJ2-3
CDR3 length: 17
clone size: .
V gene: TRBV6-5
CDR3 DNA: TGTGCCAGCAGTCAGATCCGGACTAGCGGGTTCCCAGATACGCAGTATTTT
CDR3 protein: CASSQIRTSGFPDTQYF

D gene: .
J gene: TRBJ2-7
CDR3 length: 15
clone size: many
V gene: TRBV4-2
CDR3 DNA: TGTGCCAGCAGCCAAGATATGAGGGTAGGGTACGAGCAGTACTTC
CDR3 protein: CASSQDMRVGYEQYF

D gene: .
J gene: TRBJ2-1
CDR3 length: 16
clone size: few
V gene: TRBV7-7
CDR3 DNA: TGTGCTAGCAGCCCCCTTCTCCGGGACCCCGACAATGAGCAGTTCTTC
CDR3 protein: CASSPLLRDPDNEQFF

D gene: .
J gene: TRBJ1-5
CDR3 length: 16
clone size: few
V gene: TRBV20-1
CDR3 DNA: TGCAGTGCTAGAGATCTTCACCCTGGGTCCTATCAGCCCCAGCATTTT
CDR3 protein: CSARDLHPGSYQPQHF

D gene: .
J gene: TRBJ2-3
CDR3 length: 14
clone size: few
V gene: TRBV6-1
CDR3 DNA: TGTGCCACTACCCAGAGGGACCTAGGAGATACGCAGTATTTT
CDR3 protein: CATTQRDLGDTQYF

D gene: TRBD1
J gene: TRBJ1-1
CDR3 length: 15
clone size: many
V gene: TRBV20-1
CDR3 DNA: TGCAGTGCTAGAGATACCCCAGGGGGCTTCACTGAAGCTTTCTTT
CDR3 protein: CSARDTPGGFTEAFF

D gene: .
J gene: TRBJ2-3
CDR3 length: 13
clone size: many
V gene: TRBV11-2
CDR3 DNA: TGTGCCAGCAGCTTAGATCTCGCCAATACGCAGTATTTT
CDR3 protein: CASSLDLANTQYF

D gene: .
J gene: TRBJ2-6
CDR3 length: 14
clone size: many
V gene: TRBV7-2
CDR3 DNA: TGTGCCAGCAGCTTAGCGACTGGGGCCAACGTCCTGACTTTC
CDR3 protein: CASSLATGANVLTF

D gene: TRBD1
J gene: TRBJ2-5
CDR3 length: 15
clone size: .
V gene: TRBV11-3
CDR3 DNA: TGTGCCAGCAGCTTAAAACAGGGGGTCGGGGAGACCCAGTACTTC
CDR3 protein: CASSLKQGVGETQYF

D gene: .
J gene: TRBJ1-2
CDR3 length: 15
clone size: few
V gene: TRBV4-1
CDR3 DNA: TGCGCCAGCAGCCAAGAGCATGTCATGGCCTATGGCTACACCTTC
CDR3 protein: CASSQEHVMAYGYTF

D gene: .
J gene: TRBJ2-5
CDR3 length: 13
clone size: .
V gene: TRBV19
CDR3 DNA: TGTGCCAGTACCTCAGGAAGCCAAGAGACCCAGTACTTC
CDR3 protein: CASTSGSQETQYF

D gene: TRBD1
J gene: TRBJ2-7
CDR3 length: 15
clone size: few
V gene: TRBV20-1
CDR3 DNA: TGCAGTGCTAGGAGGGGGACAGGGGCCTCCTACGAGCAGTACTTC
CDR3 protein: CSARRGTGASYEQYF

D gene: .
J gene: TRBJ2-5
CDR3 length: 15
clone size: .
V gene: TRBV24-1
CDR3 DNA: TGTGCCACCAGTGATCCCGGTGGTGAGGGGGAGACCCAGTACTTC
CDR3 protein: CATSDPGGEGETQYF

D gene: TRBD2
J gene: TRBJ2-7
CDR3 length: 14
clone size: few
V gene: TRBV6-2/TRBV6-3
CDR3 DNA: TGTGCCAGCGTGGATAGCGGGGGCTCCTACGAGCAGTACTTC
CDR3 protein: CASVDSGGSYEQYF

D gene: .
J gene: TRBJ1-4
CDR3 length: 13
clone size: .
V gene: TRBV29-1
CDR3 DNA: TGCAGCGTAACACCGACAACTAATGAAAAACTGTTTTTT
CDR3 protein: CSVTPTTNEKLFF

D gene: TRBD2
J gene: TRBJ2-2
CDR3 length: 16
clone size: many
V gene: TRBV18
CDR3 DNA: TGTGCCAGCTCACCACCCTGGGGACTAGACACCGGGGAGCTGTTTTTT
CDR3 protein: CASSPPWGLDTGELFF

D gene: .
J gene: TRBJ2-5
CDR3 length: 16
clone size: few
V gene: TRBV6-4
CDR3 DNA: TGTGCCAGCATAGTTCCCCCCGTAGAAAATGCAGTAATCCAGTACTTC
CDR3 protein: CASIVPPVENAVIQYF

D gene: TRBD1
J gene: TRBJ2-2
CDR3 length: 15
clone size: .
V gene: TRBV5-1
CDR3 DNA: TGCGCCAGCAGCTCAGAGCCAGGGGGTCCCGGGGAGCTGTTTTTT
CDR3 protein: CASSSEPGGPGELFF

D gene: .
J gene: TRBJ2-3
CDR3 length: 14
clone size: few
V gene: TRBV6-1
CDR3 DNA: TGTGCCAGCAGTGAAGGGGGACACACAGATACGCAGTATTTT
CDR3 protein: CASSEGGHTDTQYF

D gene: .
J gene: TRBJ2-7
CDR3 length: 15
clone size: .
V gene: TRBV4-3
CDR3 DNA: TGCGCCAGCAGCCGCGGGCAAGTCCTAGTATCCGAGCAGTACTTC
CDR3 protein: CASSRGQVLVSEQYF

D gene: .
J gene: TRBJ2-7
CDR3 length: 15
clone size: few
V gene: TRBV12-3/TRBV12-4
CDR3 DNA: TGTGCCAGCAGTTTTGCCGACTCCAAGACCTACGAGCAGTACTTC
CDR3 protein: CASSFADSKTYEQYF

D gene: .
J gene: TRBJ1-1
CDR3 length: 13
clone size: few
V gene: TRBV29-1
CDR3 DNA: TGCAGCGTTGAAGTTTGGGGAAACACTGAAGCTTTCTTT
CDR3 protein: CSVEVWGNTEAFF

D gene: .
J gene: TRBJ2-5
CDR3 length: 15
clone size: many
V gene: TRBV7-3
CDR3 DNA: TGTGCCAGCAGCTTAGGGGGGGCCTATGGGGAGACCCAGTACTTC
CDR3 protein: CASSLGGAYGETQYF

D gene: .
J gene: TRBJ1-4
CDR3 length: 16
clone size: .
V gene: TRBV9
CDR3 DNA: TGTGCCAGCAGCGTAGGAGCGTGGCAGGAGGGTGAAAAACTGTTTTTT
CDR3 protein: CASSVGAWQEGEKLFF

D gene: TRBD1
J gene: TRBJ2-5
CDR3 length: 14
clone size: few
V gene: TRBV7-2
CDR3 DNA: TGTGCCAGCAGCTCTAGACAGGGATCAGAGACCCAGTACTTC
CDR3 protein: CASSSRQGSETQYF

D gene: .
J gene: TRBJ1-2
CDR3 length: 15
clone size: .
V gene: TRBV6-5
CDR3 DNA: TGTGCCAGCAGTCCCTGGAAAGGGTCGGAGTATGGCTACACCTTC
CDR3 protein: CASSPWKGSEYGYTF

D gene: TRBD1
J gene: TRBJ2-2
CDR3 length: 13
clone size: few
V gene: TRBV28
CDR3 DNA: TGTGCCAGCGGGACAGCGAACACCGGGGAGCTGTTTTTT
CDR3 protein: CASGTANTGELFF

D gene: TRBD1
J gene: TRBJ1-5
CDR3 length: 14
clone size: .
V gene: TRBV29-1
CDR3 DNA: TGCAGCGTTTCTTCACAGGGGGGGGGTCAGCCCCAGCATTTT
CDR3 protein: CSVSSQGGGQPQHF

D gene: .
J gene: TRBJ2-5
CDR3 length: 13
clone size: many
V gene: TRBV7-9
CDR3 DNA: TGTGCCAGCAGCAGACAGGTACAAGAGACCCAGTACTTC
CDR3 protein: CASSRQVQETQYF

D gene: TRBD1
J gene: TRBJ2-3
CDR3 length: 15
clone size: few
V gene: TRBV19
CDR3 DNA: TGTGCCAGTAGTCACGGACAGGGACACACAGATACGCAGTATTTT
CDR3 protein: CASSHGQGHTDTQYF

D gene: .
J gene: TRBJ1-1
CDR3 length: 14
clone size: .
V gene: TRBV6-5
CDR3 DNA: TGTGCCAGCAGTTATGGGGATGTGAGAACTGAAGCTTTCTTT
CDR3 protein: CASSYGDVRTEAFF

D gene: .
J gene: TRBJ1-1
CDR3 length: 14
clone size: .
V gene: TRBV18
CDR3 DNA: TGTGCCAGCTCACCTCCGGGGGGGGCGGCTGAAGCTTTCTTT
CDR3 protein: CASSPPGGAAEAFF

D gene: TRBD2
J gene: TRBJ2-1
CDR3 length: 14
clone size: few
V gene: TRBV20-1
CDR3 DNA: TGCAGTGCCCCGCCTAGCGGGGGGAACAATGAGCAGTTCTTC
CDR3 protein: CSAPPSGGNNEQFF

D gene: .
J gene: TRBJ2-3
CDR3 length: 17
clone size: many
V gene: TRBV5-1
CDR3 DNA: TGCGCCAGCAGCTTGGGCCCCAGGGTATCAGGCACAGATACGCAGTATTTT
CDR3 protein: CASSLGPRVSGTDTQYF

D gene: .
J gene: TRBJ2-2
CDR3 length: 13
clone size: .
V gene: TRBV19
CDR3 DNA: TGTGCCAGTAGTATCAGCCCAACCGGGGAGCTGTTTTTT
CDR3 protein: CASSISPTGELFF

D gene: .
J gene: TRBJ1-5
CDR3 length: 13
clone size: few
V gene: TRBV19
CDR3 DNA: TGTGCCAGTAGCGTGCAGGGGAAACAGCCCCAGCATTTT
CDR3 protein: CASSVQGKQPQHF

D gene: .
J gene: TRBJ2-4
CDR3 length: 13
clone size: .
V gene: TRBV6-2/TRBV6-3
CDR3 DNA: TGTGCCAGCAGGGCCACGGCCAAAAACATTCAGTACTTC
CDR3 protein: CASRATAKNIQYF

D gene: TRBD1
J gene: TRBJ1-4
CDR3 length: 15
clone size: .
V gene: TRBV19
CDR3 DNA: TGTGCCAGTAGCCAACAGGGGGCGCAGGGAGAAAAACTGTTTTTT
CDR3 protein: CASSQQGAQGEKLFF

D gene: TRBD1
J gene: TRBJ1-1
CDR3 length: 13
clone size: many
V gene: TRBV29-1
CDR3 DNA: TGCAGCGTGTCAGGACAGGCCCTCACTGAAGCTTTCTTT
CDR3 protein: CSVSGQALTEAFF

D gene: .
J gene: TRBJ2-3
CDR3 length: 14
clone size: .
V gene: TRBV20-1
CDR3 DNA: TGCAGTGCACAGGACTTAGGGCTCACAGATACGCAGTATTTT
CDR3 protein: CSAQDLGLTDTQYF

D gene: .
J gene: TRBJ2-7
CDR3 length: 13
clone size: .
V gene: TRBV5-5
CDR3 DNA: TGTGCCAGCAGTTTGTCCCCGGTCTACGAGCAGTACTTC
CDR3 protein: CASSLSPVYEQYF

D gene: .
J gene: TRBJ2-5
CDR3 length: 15
clone size: many
V gene: TRBV28
CDR3 DNA: TGTGCCAGCAGTTCCGACCAGGTTCTCGGGGAGACCCAGTACTTC
CDR3 protein: CASSSDQVLGETQYF

D gene: TRBD1
J gene: TRBJ2-5
CDR3 length: 15
clone size: few
V gene: TRBV18
CDR3 DNA: TGTGCCAGCTCACCACCCGGACAGGCACAAGAGACCCAGTACTTC
CDR3 protein: CASSPPGQAQETQYF

D gene: TRBD1
J gene: TRBJ2-3
CDR3 length: 16
clone size: many
V gene: TRBV12-5
CDR3 DNA: TGTGCTAGTGGTTTGGTACTGACAGGGCATGGGGATACGCAGTATTTT
CDR3 protein: CASGLVLTGHGDTQYF

D gene: .
J gene: TRBJ2-5
CDR3 length: 15
clone size: many
V gene: TRBV7-9
CDR3 DNA: TGTGCCAGCAGCTCCCGGTTAGGGGTTCAAGAGACCCAGTACTTC
CDR3 protein: CASSSRLGVQETQYF

D gene: .
J gene: TRBJ1-4
CDR3 length: 15
clone size: few
V gene: TRBV5-1
CDR3 DNA: TGCGCCAGCAGCTCCTCAGGAGCAACTAATGAAAAACTGTTTTTT
CDR3 protein: CASSSSGATNEKLFF

D gene: .
J gene: TRBJ2-3
CDR3 length: 13
clone size: .
V gene: TRBV7-3
CDR3 DNA: TGTGCCAGCAGCTTAAATGAGGCAGATACGCAGTATTTT
CDR3 protein: CASSLNEADTQYF

D gene: .
J gene: TRBJ1-6
CDR3 length: 13
clone size: few
V gene: TRBV7-2
CDR3 DNA: TGTGCCAGCAGCTTAGATATCCGATCACCCCTCCACTTT
CDR3 protein: CASSLDIRSPLHF

D gene: .
J gene: TRBJ1-5
CDR3 length: 13
clone size: .
V gene: TRBV30
CDR3 DNA: TGTGCCTGGAGTGTAATTGGCAATCAGCCCCAGCATTTT
CDR3 protein: CAWSVIGNQPQHF

D gene: .
J gene: TRBJ2-5
CDR3 length: 13
clone size: many
V gene: TRBV12-3/TRBV12-4
CDR3 DNA: TGTGCCAGCAGCATAAGGGGGCAAGAGACCCAGTACTTC
CDR3 protein: CASSIRGQETQYF

D gene: .
J gene: TRBJ2-1
CDR3 length: 16
clone size: many
V gene: TRBV7-9
CDR3 DNA: TGTGCCAGCAGCGCACCCGGAAGGGGAGGGGGCAATGAGCAGTTCTTC
CDR3 protein: CASSAPGRGGGNEQFF